This TCR beta chain originates from a study of T-cell memory formation after mild COVID-19. Overall study findings and caveats: Clones which contracted sat mainly in CM and EM if CD4+, and in EMRA if CD8+. Among clones contracting day 15 to 85, CD4/CD8 was balanced, whereas later expanders leaned CD4+.

This clonotype has only a few counts. Its antigen is as yet unknown. Trimming shortened V by 6 bases and J by 10 bases, and 19 bases separated the two germline ends. The CDR3 length is 14 residues. Using constant-segment primers, 5'RACE produced TCR alpha and TCR beta cDNA libraries carrying sample barcodes and UMIs. A single record per CDR3 protein comes from TCRdb applying MiXCR to the 5' RACE reads. Of about 140,000 distinct CDR3 sequences in the sample, approximately 14% were seen once. This TCR derives from an adult woman who had mild COVID-19 (a few samples of this study predate the infection). Cell type and time point are not known. The sequencing input was PBMCs or a T cell subset sorted from them (not recorded which). The gene calls are TRBV12-3 or TRBV12-4 and TRBJ2-1; possibly TRBD2 for D (6 bases). CDR3 sequence: CASRPGLGGAEQFF. CDR3 DNA: TGTGCCAGCAGGCCTGGGCTCGGCGGGGCCGAGCAGTTCTTC.